This entry describes one T cell receptor beta chain. With a J-beta primer mix and a sample-barcoded 5' primer, a second PCR ran about 7 to 11 cycles. MiXCR, run by TCRdb on the 5' RACE reads, gives a single entry per CDR3 protein. Among 550,000 to 750,000 distinct CDR3 sequences, 21% were seen once, and the ten largest hold 3.5% to 4%. The CDR3 loop spans 15 amino acids. The V and J ends lost 2 bases and 2 bases respectively, with 13 bases between them. CDR1 and CDR2 from the germline V gene are LGHNA and YSLEER. This entry comes from a study of blood T cells in healthy people across ages. The chain employs TRBV4-3 and TRBJ2-7; D might be TRBD1 (6 bases). Sequences were obtained from blood. This clonotype was obtained from a man aged 65 to 79 in good health. In DNA, the CDR3 is TGCGCCAGCAGCCAAATCCAGGGGTTACCCTACGAGCAGTACTTC. The encoded protein is CASSQIQGLPYEQYF.